This T cell receptor beta chain was obtained from a study of blood T cell repertoires in COVID-19. Across the study: PBMCs, B-cell-depleted T cells, or T cells were the source of the cDNA or gDNA that made up the material.

Profiled with immunoSEQ multiplex PCR; TCRdb holds only in-frame clones, not every one. This sample carries approximately 270,000 clones, over 80% of them seen once, and the ten largest clones take over 4%. Participants were aged roughly 18 to 89 years, lived in roughly 25 US areas, and enrolled virtually. Germline values: CDR1 SGHRS, CDR2 YFSETQ. This CDR3 is 17 amino acids long. J was trimmed by 6 bases and V by 0 bases; bases with no gene match: 7. The source is a woman aged 25-40 years with acute COVID-19. The specimen sequenced was PBMCs or T cells enriched from blood (not recorded which). The rearrangement uses TRBV5-1 and TRBJ2-3; 13 bases fit TRBD2. The CDR3 region is CASSLAQLAGGGDTQYF. The CDR3 DNA reads TGCGCCAGCAGCTTGGCCCAACTAGCGGGAGGGGGGGATACGCAGTATTTT.